This note documents a single T cell receptor beta chain sequence. This entry belongs to a study of blood T cell repertoires in COVID-19. Study processing details: Reference gene primer amplification in the assay estimated nucleated cell counts. The data were produced by immunoSEQ multiplex PCR, yet TCRdb's version contains in-frame clones alone and is incomplete. V and J calls and clone size are given by that table; D and trimming were obtained from the DNA. The sample carries some 200,000 clones, approximately 81% recorded once. CDR3 size: 13 residues. In germline, CDR1 is SNHLY, CDR2 FYNNEI. The trim removed 7 bases at V and 10 bases at J, leaving 5 bases unmatched.

This TCR derives from a woman between 70 and 85 years old with COVID-19, enrolled during active disease. Sequenced material: peripheral blood. This chain joins TRBV2 and TRBJ1-6; TRBD1 matches 9 bases. The CDR3, as DNA: TGTGCCAGCACGGGACAGGGAATGTCACCCCTCCACTTT. Its translation is CASTGQGMSPLHF.